Listed here are 26 T cell receptor beta chains from one sample, sequenced in a study of graft-versus-host responses after intestinal transplantation. Their cognate antigens are unknown. This table comes from immunoSEQ multiplex PCR, and its TCRdb copy is limited to in-frame clones, with some not included. The table lists 140,000 or so clones, about nine tenths of them singletons. Sample: unstimulated CD4+ T cells sorted from spleen or lymph node cells, taken before intestinal transplant. The receptors come from a human donor who received an intestinal transplant.

CDR3 protein: CASSASGTGGTEAFF. Here the CDR3 DNA reads TGTGCCAGCAGCGCCTCCGGGACAGGGGGCACTGAAGCTTTCTTT. The chain combines TRBV7-8 with TRBJ1-1; 11 positions match TRBD1. This CDR3 spans 15 amino acids. With 5 bases clipped from V and 4 bases from J, the junction kept 6 bases outside the gene matches. Germline assignment: CDR1 SGHVS and CDR2 FQNEAQ.

V is TRBV7-2 and J is TRBJ2-1; 10 bases agree with TRBD2. CDR3 length: 16 residues. CDR1 and CDR2 (germline): SGHTA, FQGNSA. Germline trimming cut 3 bases from V and 0 bases from J; bases unmatched to any gene: 2. CDR3 DNA sequence: TGTGCCAGCAGCTTGACTAGCGGGTTCTCCTACAATGAGCAGTTCTTC. Translation: CASSLTSGFSYNEQFF.

V usage is TRBV6-5 and J usage is TRBJ2-7, with D maybe TRBD1 (6 bases). Germline CDR1 is MNHEY and CDR2 is SVGAGI. This CDR3 has 15 amino acids. Trimming left V 6 bases short and J 3 bases short, with 18 bases between. CDR3 nucleotides: TGTGCCAGCAGGTTTAACAGTGAACAGGGCTACGAGCAGTACTTC. Translated, it gives CASRFNSEQGYEQYF.

The chain employs TRBV4-3 and TRBJ2-1, with 7 bases that match TRBD1. V was clipped by 4 bases and J by 3 bases; unmatched bases: 0. CDR3 length: 13 residues. The germline V gene encodes CDR1 LGHNA and CDR2 YSLEER. CDR3 in amino acids: CASSRTGYNEQFF. DNA of the CDR3: TGCGCCAGCAGCCGGACAGGCTACAATGAGCAGTTCTTC.

This CDR3 reads CASSYSPGPIAFF. CDR3 nucleotide sequence: TGTGCCAGCAGTTACTCCCCGGGCCCAATAGCTTTCTTT. This rearrangement joins TRBV6-5 to TRBJ1-1; D unclear. With 0 bases removed from V and 10 bases from J, the gap between germline ends came to 12 bases. CDR1 and CDR2 (germline): MNHEY, SVGAGI. The length of the CDR3 is 13 residues.

The V and J genes are TRBV6-1 and TRBJ1-2, with D unresolved. CDR3 length: 11 amino acids. Germline assignment: CDR1 MNHNS and CDR2 SASEGT. V lost 4 bases and J lost 7, with 7 bases in between. The CDR3 sequence: CASSVGGGYTF. The CDR3 nucleotides are TGTGCCAGCAGTGTAGGTGGTGGCTACACCTTC.

The rearrangement joins TRBV27 to TRBJ2-7, with D possibly being TRBD1 (5 bases). Trimming stripped 11 bases from V and 3 bases from J, with 14 bases between. This CDR3 region has 12 residues. Germline V gene sequence: CDR1 MNHEY, CDR2 SMNVEV (reference sequence). The CDR3 protein is CASGQGIYEQYF. The CDR3 nucleotides read TGTGCCTCCGGCCAGGGCATCTACGAGCAGTACTTC.

The rearrangement links TRBV19 to TRBJ2-7, with D hard to call. Germline V gene lookup returns CDR1 LNHDA and CDR2 SQIVND (reference sequence). CDR3 length: 14 residues. Deletions cut 4 bases from V and 0 bases from J, with 10 bases between. The CDR3 spells CASSSQRSSYEQYF. The CDR3 coding sequence is TGTGCCAGTAGTAGTCAGAGGAGCTCCTACGAGCAGTACTTC. The entire variable domain, with the rest obtained from reference TRBV19 and TRBJ2-7, is as follows: DGGITQSPKYLFRKEGQNVTLSCEQNLNHDAMYWYRQDPGQGLRLIYYSQIVNDFQKGDIAEGYSVSREKKESFPLTVTSAQKNPTAFYLCASSSQRSSYEQYFGPGTRLTVT.

The V gene is TRBV18, the J gene TRBJ1-1, with 8 bases lining up with TRBD1. Germline CDR1 KGHSH, CDR2 LQKENI. CDR3 size: 17 residues. J lost 0 bases, V lost 2 bases, and 8 bases had no gene match. The CDR3 DNA reads TGTGCCAGCTCACCATTACCTAGGACAGGGATGAACACTGAAGCTTTCTTT. Amino acids: CASSPLPRTGMNTEAFF.

This clone has only one observation. The chain uses TRBV5-1 and TRBJ2-2, with TRBD2 as a possible D gene (5 bases). The germline V gene has CDR1 SGHRS and CDR2 YFSETQ. This CDR3 region has 13 residues. Trimming took 4 bases from V and 6 from J, leaving 10 bases between them. CDR3 region: CASSADGAGELFF. CDR3 coding DNA: TGCGCCAGCAGCGCCGACGGGGCCGGGGAGCTGTTTTTT.

The V and J genes are TRBV10-3 and TRBJ1-2; TRBD1 might be the D (6 bases). The CDR3 consists of 13 residues. Germline values: CDR1 ENHRY, CDR2 SYGVKD. Trimming took 11 bases from V and 2 from J, leaving 15 bases between them. CDR3 DNA sequence: TGTGCCGTTACAGTGGGGGCCAACTATGGCTACACCTTC. Protein product: CAVTVGANYGYTF.

The chain carries TRBV5-4 and TRBJ2-3, with 8 bases identical to TRBD2. J was trimmed by 0 bases and V by 8 bases; bases with no gene match: 14. In germline, CDR1 is SGHNT, CDR2 YYREEE (reference sequence). CDR3 length: 17 residues. CDR3 in amino acids: CASHIPSSGISTDTQYF. The CDR3 nucleotides are TGTGCCAGTCATATCCCGAGTAGCGGGATCAGCACAGATACGCAGTATTTT. Filled out from reference TRBV5-4 and TRBJ2-3, the complete variable domain reads ETGVTQSPTHLIKTRGQQVTLRCSSQSGHNTVSWYQQALGQGPQFIFQYYREEENGRGNFPPRFSGLQFPNYSSELNVNALELDDSALYLCASHIPSSGISTDTQYFGPGTRLTVL.

The V and J genes are TRBV6-4 and TRBJ1-1; 11 nucleotides agree with TRBD1. Germline CDR1 MRHNA, CDR2 SNTAGT. With 10 bases clipped from V and 4 bases from J, the junction kept 5 bases outside the gene matches. The CDR3 spans 13 residues. In nucleotides, the CDR3 is TGTGCCACCACCGGGACAGGGGGCACTGAAGCTTTCTTT. Amino acids: CATTGTGGTEAFF.

The V call is TRBV18, the J call TRBJ1-1; TRBD1 is a possible D gene (5 bases). The germline CDR1 and CDR2 sequences are KGHSH and LQKENI. Trimming pared 2 bases from V and 3 bases from J, leaving 10 bases between. This CDR3 contains 14 residues. CDR3 in DNA: TGTGCCAGCTCACCAAGCAGGGTGGACACTGAAGCTTTCTTT. Encoded protein: CASSPSRVDTEAFF.

This chain links TRBV6-1 with TRBJ1-1, with a possible D match to TRBD1 (5 bases). V was clipped by 6 bases and J by 6 bases, with 8 bases between them. Germline loops: CDR1 MNHNS, CDR2 SASEGT. The CDR3 runs to 11 residues. DNA of the CDR3: TGTGCCAGCAGCCAGGGCCCTGAAGCTTTCTTT. Translation: CASSQGPEAFF.

The rearrangement joins TRBV30 to TRBJ2-1, with D unresolved. CDR3 length: 11 amino acids. Germline values: CDR1 GTSNPN, CDR2 SVGIG (reference sequence). The V and J ends lost 4 bases and 4 bases respectively, with 5 bases between them. CDR3 in amino acids: CAWTSYNEQFF. The CDR3 bases are TGTGCCTGGACATCATACAATGAGCAGTTCTTC.

The V gene is TRBV7-9, the J gene TRBJ1-2, with D unclear. Germline CDR1 and CDR2: SEHNR and FQNEAQ (reference sequence). Trimming cost V 8 bases and J 3 bases, with 7 bases left between them. The CDR3 sequence is 11 residues long. The CDR3 loop is CASGEDYGYTF. The DNA of the CDR3 is TGTGCCAGCGGCGAGGACTATGGCTACACCTTC.

V and J are TRBV6-1 and TRBJ1-3; no clear D gene. V was clipped by 6 bases and J by 0 bases, with 6 bases between them. Germline loops: CDR1 MNHNS, CDR2 SASEGT. The CDR3 loop spans 13 amino acids. In DNA form, the CDR3 reads TGTGCCAGCAGGTACACCTCTGGAAACACCATATATTTT. Residues: CASRYTSGNTIYF.

The chain combines TRBV5-6 with TRBJ1-1; TRBD1 might be the D (6 bases). Germline V lookup: CDR1 SGHDT, CDR2 YYEEEE. The CDR3 covers 13 residues. The V end was cut by 4 bases, the J end by 6 bases, with 13 bases between. Here the CDR3 reads CASSQRTASEAFF. In DNA form, the CDR3 reads TGTGCCAGCAGCCAACGGACAGCCTCTGAAGCTTTCTTT.

V and J are TRBV7-8 and TRBJ2-1; D is possibly TRBD2 (5 bases). CDR3 size: 11 residues. Germline lookup yields CDR1 SGHVS and CDR2 FQNEAQ. Trimming took off 1 base at V and 10 bases at J, with 5 bases between the two ends. CDR3 protein: CASSLGGEQFF. The CDR3 DNA reads as TGTGCCAGCAGCTTAGGAGGGGAGCAGTTCTTC.

Notes on this clone: This specimen includes other DNA sequences encoding the same CDR3. The chain is built from TRBV10-2 and TRBJ1-1, with D uncertain. Per germline, CDR1 WSHSY and CDR2 SAAADI. The V and J ends lost 3 bases and 2 bases respectively, with 4 bases between them. CDR3 length: 12 amino acids. The CDR3 sequence: CASSDLNTEAFF. DNA of the CDR3: TGCGCCAGCAGTGATTTAAACACTGAAGCTTTCTTT.

The CDR3 here is CASSQDHGQRYGYTF. In nucleotides, the CDR3 is TGTGCCAGCAGCCAAGATCACGGACAGCGATATGGCTACACCTTC. The chain joins TRBV4-2 to TRBJ1-2; a possible D gene is TRBD1 (6 bases). Germline CDR1 is LGHNA and CDR2 is YNFKEQ. V dropped 0 bases and J dropped 5 bases, with 13 bases sitting between them. CDR3 size: 15 residues.

V and J are TRBV28 and TRBJ1-1, with D unclear. Germline V lookup: CDR1 MDHEN, CDR2 SYDVKM. This CDR3 has 12 amino acids. V was shortened by 3 bases and J by 8 bases, with 10 bases between the two germline ends. The CDR3, as DNA: TGTGCCAGCAGTTTCGGAAATCTGGAAGCTTTCTTT. This translates into CASSFGNLEAFF.

The chain employs TRBV19 and TRBJ2-3; 8 positions match TRBD1. J gave up 0 bases and V 5 bases, and 4 bases lay outside the gene matches. Germline values: CDR1 LNHDA, CDR2 SQIVND (reference sequence). The CDR3 contains 15 residues. The chain's CDR3 is CASSPTGASTDTQYF. In DNA form, the CDR3 reads TGTGCCAGTAGTCCGACAGGGGCCAGCACAGATACGCAGTATTTT.

Comment on this clone: Different DNA sequences within this sample yield the same CDR3. The V gene is TRBV7-2, the J gene TRBJ2-1; D call uncertain. Germline V gene lookup returns CDR1 SGHTA and CDR2 FQGNSA. V gave up 0 bases and J gave up 3 bases, with 6 bases separating them. This CDR3 is built from 14 residues. The CDR3 reads CASSLAGNYNEQFF. In DNA, the CDR3 is TGTGCCAGCAGCTTAGCAGGGAACTACAATGAGCAGTTCTTC.

In DNA, the CDR3 is TGTGCCAGCAGCAGACAGGGGAGATCTGGGGCCAACGTCCTGACTTTC. This gives the protein CASSRQGRSGANVLTF. The V and J genes are TRBV9 and TRBJ2-6; the match to TRBD1 covers 8 bases. Germline V gives CDR1 SGDLS, CDR2 YYNGEE. The CDR3 extends over 16 amino acids. The junction had 4 bases not matched to a gene; V was cut back by 4 bases and J by 1 base.